These 6 T cell receptor beta chains were sequenced from one sample in a study of graft-versus-host responses after intestinal transplantation. Method: immunoSEQ multiplex PCR; TCRdb's copy keeps in-frame clones and lacks some. The profile shows about 47,000 clones, roughly 96% of them singletons. No antigen is known for these receptors. Sample: unstimulated CD8+ T cells sorted from spleen or lymph node cells, taken before transplant. These receptors originate from a human donor who was the organ donor for an intestinal transplant.

This chain uses TRBV27 with TRBJ2-5, with 7 bases fitting TRBD1. Germline V gene sequence: CDR1 MNHEY, CDR2 SMNVEV (reference sequence). This CDR3 has 15 residues. The junction had 11 bases not matched to a gene; V was cut back by 5 bases and J by 5 bases. The CDR3 loop is CASSPPPTGMETQYF. The CDR3 region has the DNA TGTGCCAGCAGTCCCCCACCGACAGGGATGGAGACCCAGTACTTC.

The chain is built from TRBV2 and TRBJ2-3; 7 bases map to TRBD1. The CDR3 extends over 14 amino acids. CDR1 and CDR2 from the germline V gene are SNHLY and FYNNEI. V was clipped by 6 bases and J by 1 base; unmatched bases: 4. CDR3 sequence: CASRVGTGTDTQYF. In nucleotides, the CDR3 is TGTGCCAGCAGGGTGGGGACAGGCACAGATACGCAGTATTTT. The variable domain in full, with the rest retrieved from reference TRBV2 and TRBJ2-3, is EPEVTQTPSHQVTQMGQEVILRCVPISNHLYFYWYRQILGQKVEFLVSFYNNEISEKSEIFDDQFSVERPDGSNFTLKIRSTKLEDSAMYFCASRVGTGTDTQYFGPGTRLTVL.

The chain couples TRBV7-9 to TRBJ1-1; 10 nucleotides match TRBD1. With V trimmed by 5 bases and J by 4 bases, 13 bases remained unmatched. The CDR3 has 17 residues. In germline, CDR1 is SEHNR, CDR2 FQNEAQ (reference sequence). CDR3 region: CASSKPPGQGRITEAFF. The CDR3 nucleotides are TGTGCCAGCAGCAAGCCACCGGGACAGGGGAGGATCACTGAAGCTTTCTTT. Full variable domain (rest looked up from reference TRBV7-9 and TRBJ1-1): DTGVSQNPRHKITKRGQNVTFRCDPISEHNRLYWYRQTLGQGPEFLTYFQNEAQLEKSRLLSDRFSAERPKGSFSTLEIQRTEQGDSAMYLCASSKPPGQGRITEAFFGQGTRLTVV.

This clone has just one count. J is TRBJ1-2 and V is TRBV19, with D possibly matching TRBD1 (6 bases). V was clipped by 2 bases and J by 6 bases, with 31 bases between them. Germline V gives CDR1 LNHDA, CDR2 SQIVND (reference sequence). The CDR3 loop spans 20 amino acids. The CDR3 DNA sequence: TGTGCCAGTAGTATACGGACAGCCTACCCTCCGGTCCGAAACTCGGATGGCTACACCTTC. Translation gives CASSIRTAYPPVRNSDGYTF.

This chain joins TRBV28 and TRBJ2-1; no firm D call. Germline values: CDR1 MDHEN, CDR2 SYDVKM. The CDR3 length is 16 residues. The germline V and J ends were trimmed by 5 bases and 0 bases, with 14 bases remaining between them. CDR3 coding DNA: TGTGCCAGCAGTCCCCGAGGCAGGAGCTCCTACAATGAGCAGTTCTTC. Its protein is CASSPRGRSSYNEQFF.

V is TRBV28 and J is TRBJ1-4, with 7 bases that match TRBD1. This CDR3 region has 15 residues. V lost 6 bases, J lost 7 bases, and 11 bases stayed unmatched. Germline V gene lookup returns CDR1 MDHEN and CDR2 SYDVKM. Here the CDR3 reads CASSPTGFTTEKLFF. CDR3 coding DNA: TGTGCCAGCAGCCCGACAGGGTTTACGACTGAAAAACTGTTTTTT.